This T cell receptor (beta chain) was found in a study of identifying expanded T cells in peripheral blood. Using immunoSEQ multiplex PCR, the repertoire was profiled, and TCRdb retains in-frame clones only, with some absent. The sample has 100,000 or so clones; around 89% are singletons. This clonotype was obtained from a person aged 18 to 70 in good health. Input material: blood.

The CDR3 DNA follows: TGTGCCAGCAGTTACCCCCGGGACATGCGGACTGAAGCTTTCTTT. As protein: CASSYPRDMRTEAFF. The chain couples TRBV6-5 to TRBJ1-1, with D possibly matching TRBD1 (6 bases). V shed 2 bases and J shed 5 bases, with 15 bases lying between them. The CDR3 length is 15 residues. The germline CDR1 and CDR2 sequences are MNHEY and SVGAGI.